This TCR beta chain was sequenced during a study of CD8+CD57+ T cells in acquired aplastic anemia. Trimming took off 7 bases at V and 7 bases at J, with 4 bases between the two ends. This CDR3 spans 9 amino acids. CDR1 SNHLY and CDR2 FYNNEI come from the germline V gene. About this clonotype itself: This clone may be a read error of a much larger clone one base away.

Using genomic DNA as the template, TCR beta VDJ and CDR3 profiling was carried out. Each CDR3 protein is one row after TCRdb ran MiXCR on the reads. The repertoire consists of about 220,000 distinct CDR3 sequences, with roughly 35% occurring once and the leading ten covering around 1.1%. Specimen: sorted CD4+, CD8+, or CD8+CD57+ T cells (not recorded which) from PBMCs. This receptor was taken from a human donor in good health, serving as a control. V usage is TRBV2 and J usage is TRBJ2-5; D is unclear. The CDR3 is CASKATQYF. The CDR3 DNA reads as TGTGCCAGCAAAGCGACCCAGTACTTC.